This TCR beta chain was sequenced in a study of CD8 T cells in Susac syndrome. RNA, at about 0.45 to 1 ug, was reverse transcribed with random hexamers. The TCR beta CDR3 was amplified by immunoSEQ multiplex PCR across 54 Vbeta, 13 Jbeta. In TCRdb, the immunoSEQ multiplex PCR reads were re-called with MiXCR into one record per CDR3 protein. The table has 100,000 to 150,000 distinct CDR3 sequences, 94% seen once; the top ten hold roughly 0.098%. Trimming removed 6 bases from V and 0 bases from J, with 21 bases in between. The CDR3 spans 18 residues. Per the germline V gene, CDR1 is MNHEY and CDR2 is SVGEGT.

This sequence was found in a human donor in good health. The rearrangement uses TRBV6-2 or TRBV6-3 and TRBJ2-1; D unclear. The sequenced sample was CD4+ T cells from PBMCs. The CDR3 DNA follows: TGTGCCAGCAGGGCCGGGTCTCTGTCTCTTAGCTCCTACAATGAGCAGTTCTTC. Its translation is CASRAGSLSLSSYNEQFF.